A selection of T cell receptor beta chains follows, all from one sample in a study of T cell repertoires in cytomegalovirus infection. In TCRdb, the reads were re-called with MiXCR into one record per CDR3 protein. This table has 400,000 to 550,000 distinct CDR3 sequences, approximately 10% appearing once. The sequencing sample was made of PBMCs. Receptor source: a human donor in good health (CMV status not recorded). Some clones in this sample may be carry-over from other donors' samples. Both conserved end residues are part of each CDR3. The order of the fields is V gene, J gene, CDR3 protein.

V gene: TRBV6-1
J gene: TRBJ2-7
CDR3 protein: CASGKNPGTGGNEQYF

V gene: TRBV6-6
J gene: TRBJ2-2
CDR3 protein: CASSPSREGSNTGELFF

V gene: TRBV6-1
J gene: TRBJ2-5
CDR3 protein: CASSGGSGGETQYF

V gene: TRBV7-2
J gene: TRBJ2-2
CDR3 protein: CASSFPRGYTGELFF

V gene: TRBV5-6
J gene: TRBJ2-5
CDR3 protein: CASSPQRLQETQYF

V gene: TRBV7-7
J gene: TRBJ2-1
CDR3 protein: CASSFGGPSGGEQFF

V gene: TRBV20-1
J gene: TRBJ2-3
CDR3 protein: CSARDPYHTDTQYF

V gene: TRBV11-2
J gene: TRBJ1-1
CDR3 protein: CASTPRRGMNTEAFF

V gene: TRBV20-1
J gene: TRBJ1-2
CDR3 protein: CSAREGGYGYTF

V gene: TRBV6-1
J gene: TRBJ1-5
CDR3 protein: CASNEGRDQPQHF

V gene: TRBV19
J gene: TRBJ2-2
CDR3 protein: CASSIGLAGELFF

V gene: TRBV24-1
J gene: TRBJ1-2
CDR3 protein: CATSDPGTEGGYTF

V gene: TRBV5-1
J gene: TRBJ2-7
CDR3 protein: CASGPGGTDEQYF

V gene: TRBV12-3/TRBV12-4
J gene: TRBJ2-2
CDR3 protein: CASTIPIDRAELFF

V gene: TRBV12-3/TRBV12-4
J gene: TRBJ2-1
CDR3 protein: CASSHQGTRLNEQFF

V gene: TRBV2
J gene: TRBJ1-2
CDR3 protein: CASNRDRANYGYTF

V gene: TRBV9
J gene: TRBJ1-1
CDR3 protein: CASSGGLTGVTEAFF

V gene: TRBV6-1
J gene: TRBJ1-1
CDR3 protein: CASSGRTVNTEAFF

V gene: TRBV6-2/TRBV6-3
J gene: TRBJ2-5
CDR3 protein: CASRNGQFQETQYF

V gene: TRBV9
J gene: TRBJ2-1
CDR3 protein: CASGVALAGGSYNEQFF

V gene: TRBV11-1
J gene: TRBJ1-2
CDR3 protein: CASSTALTYGYTF

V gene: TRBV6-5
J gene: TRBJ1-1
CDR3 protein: CASTKPGGTEAFF

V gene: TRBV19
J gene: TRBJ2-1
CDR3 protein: CASKRDRGGNEQFF

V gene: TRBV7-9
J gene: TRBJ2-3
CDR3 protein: CASSLGQGDFTDTQYF

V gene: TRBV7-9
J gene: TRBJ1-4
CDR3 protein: CASSPHRTTNEKLFF

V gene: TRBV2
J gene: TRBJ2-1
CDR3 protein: CASRGTGLEEQFF

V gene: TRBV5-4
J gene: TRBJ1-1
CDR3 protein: CASSGGDGRPLNTEAFF

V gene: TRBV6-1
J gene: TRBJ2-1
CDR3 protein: CASRDRGFSSYNEQFF

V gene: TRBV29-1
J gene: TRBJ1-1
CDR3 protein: CSGGLLQSNTEAFF

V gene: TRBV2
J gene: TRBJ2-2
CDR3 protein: CAGSGLGNTGELFF

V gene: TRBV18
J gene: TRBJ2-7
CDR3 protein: CASSSAGPYEQYF

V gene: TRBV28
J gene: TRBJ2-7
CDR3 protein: CASSLLAGGAYEQYF

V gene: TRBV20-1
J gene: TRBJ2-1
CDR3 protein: CSARPRGSSYNEQFF

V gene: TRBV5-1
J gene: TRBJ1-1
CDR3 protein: CASSLQDRGEAFF

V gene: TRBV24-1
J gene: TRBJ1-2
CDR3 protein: CATSDAKVQGANYGYTF

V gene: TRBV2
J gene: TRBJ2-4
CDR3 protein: CASSEARRIQYF

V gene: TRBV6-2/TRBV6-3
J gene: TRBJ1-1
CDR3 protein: CASRPRGGAAFF

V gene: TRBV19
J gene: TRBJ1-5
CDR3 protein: CASSAGMPQHF

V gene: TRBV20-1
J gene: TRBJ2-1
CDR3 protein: CSARDLVSYNEQFF

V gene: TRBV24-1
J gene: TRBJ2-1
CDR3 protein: CATSDLTGLAGNEQFF

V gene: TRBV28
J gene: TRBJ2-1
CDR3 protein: CASSPRQVQFF

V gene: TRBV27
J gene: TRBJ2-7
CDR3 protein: CASSSRGGVGGYEQYF

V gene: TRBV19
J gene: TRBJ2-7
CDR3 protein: CATRSRASGEQYF

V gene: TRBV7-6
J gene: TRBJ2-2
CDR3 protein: CASRPRTTNTGELFF

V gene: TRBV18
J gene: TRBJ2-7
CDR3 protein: CASSPPLPGPVSEQYF

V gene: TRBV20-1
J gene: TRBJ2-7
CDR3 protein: CSATPISTGTYEQYF

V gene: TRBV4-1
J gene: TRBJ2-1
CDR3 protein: CASSHDRGGEQFF

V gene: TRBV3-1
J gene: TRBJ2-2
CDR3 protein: CASSTRDRPNTGELFF

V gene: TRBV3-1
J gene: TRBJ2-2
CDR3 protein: CASSQDAWGTLNTGELFF